This paragraph covers one TCR beta chain sequence. Building the TCR beta libraries relied on iRepertoire HTBI primers, and CDR3 regions underwent Arm-PCR. A single record per CDR3 protein comes from TCRdb applying MiXCR to the multiplex PCR reads. The table includes about 400,000 distinct CDR3 sequences, around 15% detected once. This entry comes from a study of regulatory T cells in long-lasting Graves disease. Germline V CDR1 and CDR2: MDHEN, SYDVKM. V was shortened by 8 bases and J by 4 bases, with 14 bases between the two germline ends. This CDR3 has 14 residues. Time point specified: newly diagnosed GD, antithyroid drugs for less than 3 months. PBMC-derived RNA was used for the TCR library. These same records also appear under a second study, on T cells in Graves' hyperthyroidism and ophthalmopathy.

The sample consisted of peripheral blood mononuclear cells (PBMCs), taken at new diagnosis, from a patient treated with antithyroid drugs. This TCR was recovered from a woman aged 18-29 years with Graves disease. The chain carries TRBV28 and TRBJ1-4; no clear D. The CDR3 spells CASQTLQRNEKLFF. The CDR3 region has the DNA TGTGCCAGCCAAACGCTTCAGCGTAATGAAAAACTGTTTTTT.